This TCR beta chain was captured by sequencing in a study of blood T cell repertoires in COVID-19. Study summary: Samples representing acute and convalescent COVID-19 were sourced from the United States, Italy and Spain. Sources were T cells, B-cell-depleted T cells, or PBMCs; the material itself was cDNA or gDNA.

Germline lookup yields CDR1 MDHEN and CDR2 SYDVKM. This CDR3 spans 16 amino acids. V gave up 6 bases and J gave up 4 bases, with 19 bases separating them. As originally analysed: Reference gene primer amplification yielded estimated nucleated cell counts. Sequencing was performed with immunoSEQ multiplex PCR; in TCRdb, only in-frame clones are kept and a portion is missing. Clonal size and the V and J genes are those of that table, whereas D and trimming came from the DNA. The sample lists 90,000 to 120,000 clones; roughly 72% were seen once. The count of this clone is one. The sample was peripheral blood. The source is an elderly man with acute or convalescent COVID-19. The chain recombines TRBV28 with TRBJ1-5, with TRBD1 as a possible D gene (5 bases). CDR3 sequence (DNA): TGTGCCAGCAGCTCGACACGGGGGAGTTTTAATCAGCCCCAGCATTTT. It specifies CASSSTRGSFNQPQHF.